These 15 T cell receptor beta chains came from one sample sequenced in a study of PD-1 blockade in classical Hodgkin lymphoma. Repertoires were generated with immunoSEQ multiplex PCR, while TCRdb's copy carries only in-frame clones and drops some. The data hold about 13,000 clones, with around 90% observed a single time. Relapse after autologous stem cell transplantation occurred in every patient, and brentuximab vedotin exposure varied. The sequencing used peripheral blood mononuclear cells (PBMCs), collected at baseline. The receptors shown here come from a human donor with classical Hodgkin lymphoma.

The CDR3 is CASSQDLGGYGYTF. Written as DNA, the CDR3 is TGTGCCAGCAGCCAAGACCTAGGCGGCTATGGCTACACCTTC. V is TRBV4-2 and J is TRBJ1-2; D call uncertain. V was clipped by 0 bases and J by 4 bases, with 9 bases between them. Germline V gives CDR1 LGHNA, CDR2 YNFKEQ. The CDR3 has 14 amino acids.

This clone was picked up a small number of times. The V and J genes are TRBV30 and TRBJ2-1; possibly TRBD1 or TRBD2 for D (5 bases each). Germline values: CDR1 GTSNPN, CDR2 SVGIG (reference sequence). The CDR3 covers 14 residues. Trimming left V 2 bases short and J 1 base short, with 9 bases between. CDR3 coding DNA: TGTGCCTGGAGTCCAGGGAGTTCCTACAATGAGCAGTTCTTC. Translated: CAWSPGSSYNEQFF.

The chain links TRBV6-9 to TRBJ2-7; no clear D gene. The CDR3 length is 11 residues. CDR1 is MNHGY, CDR2 SVAAGI, per germline. The V and J ends lost 5 bases and 3 bases respectively, with 5 bases between them. The CDR3 nucleotides read TGTGCCAGCAGTCCTAACTACGAGCAGTACTTC. Amino acids: CASSPNYEQYF.

This chain joins TRBV10-3 and TRBJ2-7; 12 bases are shared with TRBD2. CDR1 and CDR2 from the germline V gene are ENHRY and SYGVKD. V lost 1 base and J lost 2; bases outside the gene matches: 9. This CDR3 region has 18 residues. CDR3 in amino acids: CAISELGLAGNLTYEQYF. The CDR3 region has the DNA TGTGCCATCAGTGAGTTGGGACTAGCGGGCAATCTAACCTACGAGCAGTACTTC.

The chain couples TRBV10-3 to TRBJ1-6; D unresolved. The V gene's germline CDR1 is ENHRY and CDR2 SYGVKD. The V and J ends lost 3 bases and 7 bases respectively, with 16 bases between them. The CDR3 is 16 amino acids. CDR3 loop: CAISDLYESWNSPLHF. The CDR3 DNA sequence: TGTGCCATCAGTGATTTGTATGAGAGTTGGAATTCACCCCTCCACTTT.

This clone was observed once. V usage is TRBV19 and J usage is TRBJ2-7; the D call may be TRBD1 or TRBD2 (5 bases each). The CDR3 extends over 13 amino acids. V shed 3 bases and J shed 4 bases, with 10 bases lying between them. Germline loops: CDR1 LNHDA, CDR2 SQIVND (reference sequence). CDR3: CASSIGDGYEQYF. The CDR3 region has the DNA TGTGCCAGTAGTATTGGGGACGGGTACGAGCAGTACTTC. Full variable domain (outside the CDR3, taken from reference TRBV19 and TRBJ2-7): DGGITQSPKYLFRKEGQNVTLSCEQNLNHDAMYWYRQDPGQGLRLIYYSQIVNDFQKGDIAEGYSVSREKKESFPLTVTSAQKNPTAFYLCASSIGDGYEQYFGPGTRLTVT.

The chain links TRBV5-8 to TRBJ2-5; possible D gene TRBD1, 5 bases. This CDR3 has 14 amino acids. V was pared by 1 base and J by 2 bases, with 9 bases between. Germline CDR1 reads SGHTS; CDR2 reads YDEGEE. DNA of the CDR3: TGTGCCAGCAGCTTGTGGTCAGGGCAAGAGACCCAGTACTTC. This sequence encodes CASSLWSGQETQYF. The full variable domain, its missing parts supplied by reference TRBV5-8 and TRBJ2-5, is EAGVTQSPTHLIKTRGQQATLRCSPISGHTSVYWYQQALGLGLQFLLWYDEGEERNRGNFPPRFSGRQFPNYSSELNVNALELEDSALYLCASSLWSGQETQYFGPGTRLLVL.

This sequence joins TRBV11-2 and TRBJ1-2; D unclear. The CDR3 contains 16 residues. The V end lost 5 bases, the J end lost 4 bases, and 20 bases lay between the germline ends. Germline CDR1 is SGHAT and CDR2 is FQNNGV. Written as DNA, the CDR3 is TGTGCCAGCAGCCCCCGGGCCTTCTCGGCTGGCTATGGCTACACCTTC. Amino acid sequence: CASSPRAFSAGYGYTF.

DNA of the CDR3: TGTGCCAGCAGCTTTCCGGGGATTGGCACTGAAGCTTTCTTT. The encoded protein is CASSFPGIGTEAFF. V usage is TRBV7-8 and J usage is TRBJ1-1; D ambiguous. The V gene's germline CDR1 is SGHVS and CDR2 FQNEAQ. The CDR3 totals 14 residues. With 3 bases removed from V and 4 bases from J, the gap between germline ends came to 12 bases.

The chain recombines TRBV7-9 with TRBJ2-2; 7 bases align to TRBD2. This CDR3 is built from 14 residues. Germline V gives CDR1 SEHNR, CDR2 FQNEAQ (reference sequence). The V segment lost 2 bases and the J segment 4 bases; nucleotides outside the gene matches: 1. The CDR3: CASSLTSATGELFF. The CDR3, as DNA: TGTGCCAGCAGCTTAACTAGCGCCACCGGGGAGCTGTTTTTT.

This chain connects TRBV7-7 to TRBJ1-2; possibly TRBD1 for D (5 bases). Trimming stripped 11 bases from V and 4 bases from J, with 14 bases between. The CDR3 consists of 12 residues. Germline V gene lookup returns CDR1 SSHAT and CDR2 FNYEAQ (reference sequence). The CDR3 DNA reads TGTGCCGTGTCAACGGGGGGCTATGGCTACACCTTC. Encoded protein: CAVSTGGYGYTF.

The rearrangement links TRBV6-5 to TRBJ2-7, with D unresolved. Trimming cost V 0 bases and J 4 bases, with 13 bases left between them. The CDR3 sequence is 15 residues long. Germline values: CDR1 MNHEY, CDR2 SVGAGI. In nucleotides, the CDR3 is TGTGCCAGCAGTTACTCGACCAGCCGGCATTACGAGCAGTACTTC. Translated, it gives CASSYSTSRHYEQYF.

In this sample, this clone is large. The chain carries TRBV19 and TRBJ2-5, with a tentative D call TRBD2 (6 bases). With 4 bases removed from V and 0 bases from J, the gap between germline ends came to 12 bases. The germline V gene encodes CDR1 LNHDA and CDR2 SQIVND (reference sequence). The CDR3 totals 15 residues. The CDR3 nucleotides read TGTGCCAGTAGTACGGGGACTTCGTACCAAGAGACCCAGTACTTC. Protein: CASSTGTSYQETQYF.

On this clone: Other nucleotide sequences from this sample produce the same CDR3. The chain is built from TRBV5-1 and TRBJ2-7; 8 bases are shared with TRBD2. Germline CDR1 and CDR2: SGHRS and YFSETQ. The CDR3 has 15 amino acids. Losses at the gene ends were 0 bases for V and 2 bases for J; bases not matched to a gene: 4. CDR3 sequence reads: CASSLGLAITYEQYF. Written as DNA, the CDR3 is TGCGCCAGCAGCTTGGGACTAGCGATTACCTACGAGCAGTACTTC.

This clone was observed once. The rearrangement joins TRBV7-3 to TRBJ1-2, with 10 nucleotides matching TRBD1. V lost 2 bases, J lost 2 bases, and 2 bases stayed unmatched. The V gene's germline CDR1 is SGHTA and CDR2 FQGTGA. There are 15 residues in the CDR3. This CDR3 reads CASSLDRGRNYGYTF. CDR3 bases: TGTGCCAGCAGCTTAGACAGGGGGCGAAACTATGGCTACACCTTC.